This T cell receptor (beta chain) is drawn from a study of blood T cell repertoires in COVID-19. Turning to the study itself: PBMCs, B-cell-depleted T cells, or T cells provided the cDNA or gDNA that made up the material.

Germline lookup yields CDR1 MDHEN and CDR2 SYDVKM. The CDR3 is 12 amino acids. V was shortened by 4 bases and J by 7 bases, with 11 bases between the two germline ends. TCRdb's copy holds only in-frame clones and misses some; the assay was immunoSEQ multiplex PCR. The repertoire holds around 170,000 clones, with under 90% as singletons. The study recruited people aged about 18 to 95 years across approximately 24 US areas. Recovered participants had two consecutive negative NP/OP PCR tests, healthcare professional clearance, or symptom resolution. The clonotype originates from a woman between 50 and 59 years old who had recovered from COVID-19. The source material was PBMCs or T cells enriched from blood (not recorded which). This chain links TRBV28 with TRBJ2-7, with D possibly matching TRBD1 (5 bases). As DNA, the CDR3 is TGTGCCAGCAGTTCAGGGTCTCAAGAGCAGTACTTC. It yields the protein CASSSGSQEQYF.